The rows below give T cell receptor beta chains drawn from one sample of a study of long-term antiretroviral therapy in people with HIV. Generated by immunoSEQ multiplex PCR, the TCRdb table keeps only in-frame clones and is missing some. In the table there are under 40,000 clones, 82% of which are singletons. The sample was unsorted PBMCs, taken 0.3 years after starting antiretroviral therapy. The receptors here all came from a man younger than 35 with HIV. Both conserved end residues are part of each CDR3. The size entry is marked missing in some rows and otherwise reads once, few, many or a size class.

V	J	size	CDR3
TRBV19	TRBJ2-7	few	CASSISTGDEQYF
TRBV29-1	TRBJ2-7	NA	CSVEDPSEQYF
TRBV28	TRBJ2-6	once	CASRGSVGLRSGANVLTF
TRBV29-1	TRBJ2-7	NA	CSVAPHSYEQYF
TRBV10-3	TRBJ2-2	NA	CAITRDTGELFF
TRBV21-1	TRBJ1-2	NA	CASSAPPANYGYTF
TRBV4-2	TRBJ2-7	NA	CASSQVSPGAYEQYF
TRBV6-4	TRBJ2-2	once	CASSDRAATGELFF
TRBV30	TRBJ2-3	once	CAWSRSGAQGDTQYF
TRBV6-5	TRBJ2-7	NA	CAGSWTSGSSYEQYF
TRBV6-4	TRBJ2-5	NA	CASSDEWQGRKETQYF
TRBV10-3	TRBJ2-1	NA	CAISRDRENEQFF
TRBV9	TRBJ2-7	NA	CASSVATAGEQYF
TRBV18	TRBJ1-1	NA	CASSLGSNTEAFF
TRBV7-2	TRBJ2-7	NA	CASSAGTGPYEQYF
TRBV15	TRBJ1-2	NA	CATSRDRGSSVYGYTF
TRBV2	TRBJ2-2	NA	CASSEGGVWKELFF